A selection of T cell receptor beta chains follows, all from one sample in a study of OX40 agonist ivuxolimab in advanced cancers. Profiled with immunoSEQ multiplex PCR; TCRdb holds only in-frame clones, not every one. The sample shows tens of thousands of clones, roughly 78% of them seen only once. This material consisted of CD4+ or CD8+ T cells sorted from blood, taken in a trial of the OX40 agonist ivuxolimab. These receptors all come from an adult with an advanced solid tumor such as melanoma, head and neck, liver or kidney cancer. Each CDR3 is given without its conserved first and last residue. The D gene is left open where the match is weak.

J gene | V gene | D gene | CDR3 protein
TRBJ2-3 | TRBV18 | TRBD1 | ASGQGAFTDTQY
TRBJ2-1 | TRBV7-2 | NA | ASSFLAEGTEQF
TRBJ2-2 | TRBV25-1 | NA | ASSGQSNTGELF
TRBJ2-1 | TRBV7-2 | NA | ASSLSNQDEQF
TRBJ2-5 | TRBV27 | TRBD2 | ASSLYPGTKETQY
TRBJ1-3 | TRBV7-9 | NA | ASSPPTGRGTGNTIY
TRBJ1-4 | TRBV27 | TRBD1 | ASSPRGYEKLF
TRBJ1-6 | TRBV28 | NA | ASSLNTGSYNSPLH
TRBJ2-5 | TRBV5-1 | NA | ASSLVQETQY
TRBJ2-7 | TRBV7-2 | NA | ASSLDYEQY
TRBJ2-7 | TRBV11-2 | TRBD2 | ASSRTSGRVQGEQY
TRBJ1-5 | TRBV19 | NA | ASSGTAFNQPQH
TRBJ1-2 | TRBV30 | NA | AWSAPYGYT
TRBJ1-6 | TRBV19 | NA | ASSIEAGLDSPLH
TRBJ2-5 | TRBV28 | TRBD1 | ASRDRDRATQETQY